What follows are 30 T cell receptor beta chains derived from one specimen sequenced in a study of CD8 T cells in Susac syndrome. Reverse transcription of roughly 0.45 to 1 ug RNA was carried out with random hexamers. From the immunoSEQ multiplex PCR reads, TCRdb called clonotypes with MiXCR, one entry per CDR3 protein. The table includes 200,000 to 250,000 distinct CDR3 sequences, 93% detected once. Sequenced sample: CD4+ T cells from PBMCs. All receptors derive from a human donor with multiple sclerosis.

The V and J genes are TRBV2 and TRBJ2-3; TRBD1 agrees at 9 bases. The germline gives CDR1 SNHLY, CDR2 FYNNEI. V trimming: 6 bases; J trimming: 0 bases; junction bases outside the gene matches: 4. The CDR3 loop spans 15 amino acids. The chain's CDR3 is CASRADRGSTDTQYF. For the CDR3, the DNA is TGTGCCAGCAGGGCTGACAGGGGGAGCACAGATACGCAGTATTTT. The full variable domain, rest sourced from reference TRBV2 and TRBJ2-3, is EPEVTQTPSHQVTQMGQEVILRCVPISNHLYFYWYRQILGQKVEFLVSFYNNEISEKSEIFDDQFSVERPDGSNFTLKIRSTKLEDSAMYFCASRADRGSTDTQYFGPGTRLTVL.

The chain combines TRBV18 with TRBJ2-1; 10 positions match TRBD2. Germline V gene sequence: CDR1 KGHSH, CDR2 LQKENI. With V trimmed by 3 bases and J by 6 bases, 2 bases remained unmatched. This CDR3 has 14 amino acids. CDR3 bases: TGTGCCAGCTCACCTGCTAGCGGGAGCAATGAGCAGTTCTTC. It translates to CASSPASGSNEQFF.

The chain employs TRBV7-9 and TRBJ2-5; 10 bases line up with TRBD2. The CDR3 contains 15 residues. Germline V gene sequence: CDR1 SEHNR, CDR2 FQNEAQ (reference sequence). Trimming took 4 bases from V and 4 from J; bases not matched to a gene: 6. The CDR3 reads CASSSLAGLGETQYF. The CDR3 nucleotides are TGTGCCAGCAGCTCACTAGCGGGACTGGGAGAGACCCAGTACTTC.

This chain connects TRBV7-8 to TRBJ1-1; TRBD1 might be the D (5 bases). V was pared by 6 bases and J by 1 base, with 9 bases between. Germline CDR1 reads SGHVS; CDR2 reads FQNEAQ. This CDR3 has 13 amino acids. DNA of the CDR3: TGTGCCAGCAGTGGGGGGGGGAACACTGAAGCTTTCTTT. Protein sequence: CASSGGGNTEAFF.

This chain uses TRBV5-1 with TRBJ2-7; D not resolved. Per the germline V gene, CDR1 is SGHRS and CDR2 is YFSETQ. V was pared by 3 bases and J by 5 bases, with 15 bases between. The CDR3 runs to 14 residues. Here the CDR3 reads CASSSGGPFNEQYF. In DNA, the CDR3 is TGCGCCAGCAGCTCGGGCGGACCGTTTAACGAGCAGTACTTC.

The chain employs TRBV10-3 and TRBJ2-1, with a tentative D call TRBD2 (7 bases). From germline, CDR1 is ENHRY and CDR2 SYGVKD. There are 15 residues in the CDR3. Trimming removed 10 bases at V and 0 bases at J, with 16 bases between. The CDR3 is CATGGRGGSYNEQFF. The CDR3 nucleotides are TGTGCCACCGGGGGAAGGGGGGGCTCCTACAATGAGCAGTTCTTC.

The CDR3 nucleotides are TGTGCCAGCATCCGGGGGGCAGCAAGAAGTGAGCAGTTCTTC. Translated: CASIRGAARSEQFF. This chain connects TRBV6-2 or TRBV6-3 to TRBJ2-1, with a weak D call TRBD2 (7 bases). The CDR3 has 14 residues. From germline, CDR1 is MNHEY and CDR2 SVGEGT. Trimming cost V 7 bases and J 9 bases, with 19 bases left between them.

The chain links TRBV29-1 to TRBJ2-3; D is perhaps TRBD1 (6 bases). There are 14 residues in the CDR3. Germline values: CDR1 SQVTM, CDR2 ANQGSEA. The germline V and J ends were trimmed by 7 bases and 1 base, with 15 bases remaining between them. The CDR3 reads CSAKTGGGTDTQYF. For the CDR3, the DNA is TGCAGCGCTAAGACAGGAGGAGGCACAGATACGCAGTATTTT.

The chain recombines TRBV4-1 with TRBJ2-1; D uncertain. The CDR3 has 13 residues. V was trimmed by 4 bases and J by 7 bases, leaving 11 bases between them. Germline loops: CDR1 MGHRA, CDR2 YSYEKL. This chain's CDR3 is CASSRLGTNEQFF. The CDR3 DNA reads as TGCGCCAGCAGCCGACTGGGTACAAATGAGCAGTTCTTC.

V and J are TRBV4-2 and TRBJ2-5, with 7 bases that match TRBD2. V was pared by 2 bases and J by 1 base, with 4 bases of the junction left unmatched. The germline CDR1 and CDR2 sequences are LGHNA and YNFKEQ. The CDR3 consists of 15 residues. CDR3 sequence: CASSQIAGLQETQYF. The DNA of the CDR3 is TGTGCCAGCAGCCAAATAGCGGGCCTCCAAGAGACCCAGTACTTC.

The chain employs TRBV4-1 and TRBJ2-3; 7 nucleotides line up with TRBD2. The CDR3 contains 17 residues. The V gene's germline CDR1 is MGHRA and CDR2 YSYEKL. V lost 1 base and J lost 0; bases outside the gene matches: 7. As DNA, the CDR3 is TGCGCCAGCAGCCAAGTCTTTCGGGACTATAGCACAGATACGCAGTATTTT. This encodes CASSQVFRDYSTDTQYF.

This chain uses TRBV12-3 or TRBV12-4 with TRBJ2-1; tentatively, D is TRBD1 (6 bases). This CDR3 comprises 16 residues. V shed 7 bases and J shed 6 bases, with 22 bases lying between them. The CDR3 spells CASTPSRGGLSNEQFF. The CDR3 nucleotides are TGTGCCAGCACCCCCTCCAGGGGTGGTCTCTCCAATGAGCAGTTCTTC.

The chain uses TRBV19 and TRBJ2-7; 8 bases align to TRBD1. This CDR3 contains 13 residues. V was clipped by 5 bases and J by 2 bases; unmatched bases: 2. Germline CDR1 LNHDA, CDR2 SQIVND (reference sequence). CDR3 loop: CASSQGAAYEQYV. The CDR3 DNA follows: TGTGCCAGTAGTCAGGGGGCGGCCTACGAGCAGTACGTC.

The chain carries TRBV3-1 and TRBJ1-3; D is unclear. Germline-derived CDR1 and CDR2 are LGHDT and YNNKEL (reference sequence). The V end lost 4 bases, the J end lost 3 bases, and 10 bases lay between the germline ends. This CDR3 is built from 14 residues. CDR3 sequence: CASSLTLGGNTIYF. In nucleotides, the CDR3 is TGTGCCAGCAGCCTTACTCTGGGTGGAAACACCATATATTTT.

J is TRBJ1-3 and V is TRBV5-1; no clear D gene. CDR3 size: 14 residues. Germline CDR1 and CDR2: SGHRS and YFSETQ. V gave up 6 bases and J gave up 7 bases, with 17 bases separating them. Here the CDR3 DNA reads TGCGCCAGCATGGACGGATCTGCCGGGAACACCATATATTTT. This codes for CASMDGSAGNTIYF.

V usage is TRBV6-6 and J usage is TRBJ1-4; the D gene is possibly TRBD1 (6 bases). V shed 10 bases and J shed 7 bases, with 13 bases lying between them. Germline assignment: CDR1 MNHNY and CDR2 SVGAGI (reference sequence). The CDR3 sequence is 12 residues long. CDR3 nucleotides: TGTGCCATACAGGGAGGGAGTGAAAAACTGTTTTTT. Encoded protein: CAIQGGSEKLFF.

This CDR3 reads CASSFDSPTNEKLFF. The CDR3 DNA follows: TGCGCCAGCAGCTTCGACAGCCCAACTAATGAAAAACTGTTTTTT. The chain joins TRBV5-1 to TRBJ1-4; weak D call: TRBD1 (5 bases). The CDR3 runs 15 residues. CDR1 and CDR2 from the germline V gene are SGHRS and YFSETQ. Trimming pared 2 bases from V and 0 bases from J, leaving 8 bases between.

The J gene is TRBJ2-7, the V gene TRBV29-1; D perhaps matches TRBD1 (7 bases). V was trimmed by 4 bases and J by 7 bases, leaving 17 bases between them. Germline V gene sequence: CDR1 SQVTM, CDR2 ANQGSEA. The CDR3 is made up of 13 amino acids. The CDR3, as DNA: TGCAGCGTTGGGGGAACAGGGGCGGGAGAGCAGTACTTC. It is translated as CSVGGTGAGEQYF.

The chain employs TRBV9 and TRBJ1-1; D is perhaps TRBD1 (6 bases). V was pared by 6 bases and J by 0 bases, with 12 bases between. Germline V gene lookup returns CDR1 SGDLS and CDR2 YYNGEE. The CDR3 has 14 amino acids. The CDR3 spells CASNEGHLNTEAFF. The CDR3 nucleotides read TGTGCCAGCAACGAGGGACACTTGAACACTGAAGCTTTCTTT.

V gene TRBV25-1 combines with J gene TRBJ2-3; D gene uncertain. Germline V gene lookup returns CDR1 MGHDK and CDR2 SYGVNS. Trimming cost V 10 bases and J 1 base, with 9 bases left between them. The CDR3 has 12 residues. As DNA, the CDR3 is TGTGCCACCTCCCGGGGCACAGATACGCAGTATTTT. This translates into CATSRGTDTQYF.

The CDR3 bases are TGTGCCACCCGCCCAGTACAGGGGTCCGGGGAGCTGTTTTTT. Residues: CATRPVQGSGELFF. This chain connects TRBV27 to TRBJ2-2; TRBD1 matches 7 bases. The CDR3 extends over 14 amino acids. CDR1 and CDR2 from the germline V gene are MNHEY and SMNVEV (reference sequence). With 10 bases clipped from V and 6 bases from J, the junction kept 11 bases outside the gene matches.

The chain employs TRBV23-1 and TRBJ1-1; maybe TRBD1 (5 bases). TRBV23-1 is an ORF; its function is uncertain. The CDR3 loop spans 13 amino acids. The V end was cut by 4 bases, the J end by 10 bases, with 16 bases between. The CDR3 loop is CASSLGFDGGAFF. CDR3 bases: TGCGCCAGCAGTCTTGGGTTTGACGGGGGAGCTTTCTTT.

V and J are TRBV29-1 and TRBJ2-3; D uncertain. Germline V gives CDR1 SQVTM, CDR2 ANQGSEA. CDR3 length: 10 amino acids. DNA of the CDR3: TGCATAGTGGGAATGGATACGCAGTATTTT. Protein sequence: CIVGMDTQYF.

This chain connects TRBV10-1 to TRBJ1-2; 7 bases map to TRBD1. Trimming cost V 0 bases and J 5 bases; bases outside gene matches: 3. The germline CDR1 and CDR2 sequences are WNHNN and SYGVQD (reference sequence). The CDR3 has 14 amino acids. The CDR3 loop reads CASSESGTEYGYTF. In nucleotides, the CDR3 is TGCGCCAGCAGTGAGTCCGGGACAGAATATGGCTACACCTTC.

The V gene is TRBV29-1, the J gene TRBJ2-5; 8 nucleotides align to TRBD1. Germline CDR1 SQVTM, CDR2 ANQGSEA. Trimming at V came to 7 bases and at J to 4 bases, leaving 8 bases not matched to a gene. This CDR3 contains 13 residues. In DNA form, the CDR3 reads TGCAGCGCTGACAGGGGTTCTTTAGAGACCCAGTACTTC. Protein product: CSADRGSLETQYF. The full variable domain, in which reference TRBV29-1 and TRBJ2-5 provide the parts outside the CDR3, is SAVISQKPSRDICQRGTSLTIQCQVDSQVTMMFWYRQQPGQSLTLIATANQGSEATYESGFVIDKFPISRPNLTFSTLTVSNMSPEDSSIYLCSADRGSLETQYFGPGTRLLVL.

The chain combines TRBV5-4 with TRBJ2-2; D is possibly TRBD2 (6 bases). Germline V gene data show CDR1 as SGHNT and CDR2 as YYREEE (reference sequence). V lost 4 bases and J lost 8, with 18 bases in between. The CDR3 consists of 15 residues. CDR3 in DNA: TGTGCCAGCAGCCTCCCGGGACGGGGAGGAGGGGAGCTGTTTTTT. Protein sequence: CASSLPGRGGGELFF.

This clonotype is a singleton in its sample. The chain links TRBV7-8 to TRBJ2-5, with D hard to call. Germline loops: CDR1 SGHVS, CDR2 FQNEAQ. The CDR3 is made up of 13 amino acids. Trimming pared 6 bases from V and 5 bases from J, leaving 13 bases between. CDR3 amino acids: CASSPVELETQYF. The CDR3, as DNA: TGTGCCAGCAGTCCCGTGGAGTTGGAGACCCAGTACTTC.

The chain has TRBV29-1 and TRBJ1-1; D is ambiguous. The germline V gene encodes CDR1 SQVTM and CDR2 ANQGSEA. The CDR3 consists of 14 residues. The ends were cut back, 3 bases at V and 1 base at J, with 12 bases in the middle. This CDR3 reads CSVDAVIRNTEAFF. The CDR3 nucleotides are TGCAGCGTTGACGCCGTGATCCGGAACACTGAAGCTTTCTTT.

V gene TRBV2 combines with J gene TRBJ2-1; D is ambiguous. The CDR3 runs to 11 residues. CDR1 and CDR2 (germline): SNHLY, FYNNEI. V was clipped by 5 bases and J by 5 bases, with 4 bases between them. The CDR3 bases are TGTGCCAGCAGTATAGACAATGAGCAGTTCTTC. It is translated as CASSIDNEQFF.

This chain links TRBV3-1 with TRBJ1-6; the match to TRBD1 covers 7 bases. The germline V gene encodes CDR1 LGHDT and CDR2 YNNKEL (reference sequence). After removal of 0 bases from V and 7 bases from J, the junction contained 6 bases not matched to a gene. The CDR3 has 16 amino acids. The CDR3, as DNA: TGTGCCAGCAGCCAAGATGGTCAGGGGGAAAATTCACCCCTCCACTTT. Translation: CASSQDGQGENSPLHF.